These T cell receptor beta chains were read from a single sample in a study of blood T cell repertoires in COVID-19. Data came from immunoSEQ multiplex PCR; TCRdb stores just in-frame clones and leaves some out. The sample has approximately 300,000 clones; around 86% are singletons. What was sequenced was peripheral blood. Receptors originate from a man between 50 and 59 years old with active or convalescent COVID-19. The CDR3 runs from the conserved cysteine through the conserved F or W. D genes are given only for firm matches.

d_call cdr3_length j_call v_call cdr3_aa
TRBD2 15 TRBJ2-3 TRBV5-6 CASTSSGGAGDTQYF
NA 14 TRBJ2-7 TRBV6-6 CASKLVAVQYEQYF
TRBD2 14 TRBJ2-2 TRBV19 CASSPLADTGELFF
TRBD1 18 TRBJ2-7 TRBV5-1 CASSLALGPGQDSYEQYF
NA 14 TRBJ1-2 TRBV2 CASSPLTANYGYTF
NA 15 TRBJ1-5 TRBV30 CAWSKDGVSNQPQHF
NA 12 TRBJ2-5 TRBV7-9 CASSFISETQYF
TRBD2 15 TRBJ2-1 TRBV25-1 CASSSGLAGVNEQFF
TRBD2 14 TRBJ2-7 TRBV5-4 CASSLATSGYEQYF
TRBD1 12 TRBJ1-1 TRBV19 CASQGQDTEAFF
TRBD1 13 TRBJ2-5 TRBV29-1 CSVRQGAGETQYF
TRBD1 14 TRBJ1-4 TRBV7-9 CASSSDRTSEKLFF
NA 16 TRBJ1-3 TRBV28 CASSPRGGGSGNTIYF
NA 15 TRBJ2-6 TRBV10-2 CASSTGLSGANVLTF
TRBD1 15 TRBJ1-1 TRBV5-5 CASSFLDRGPAEAFF
NA 14 TRBJ2-5 TRBV5-8 CASSLYRNQETQYF
TRBD1 19 TRBJ2-2 TRBV5-1 CARAITGTGFSLYTGELFF
TRBD1 13 TRBJ2-7 TRBV6-5 CASASTGLSEQYF
NA 15 TRBJ2-2 TRBV18 CASSPRETDTGELFF
TRBD1 15 TRBJ1-4 TRBV28 CASSLPGQGNEKLFF
TRBD1 15 TRBJ2-3 TRBV24-1 CATSGGQGFTDTQYF
NA 14 TRBJ2-5 TRBV19 CASSIVVREETQYF
TRBD1 14 TRBJ1-3 TRBV9 CASSTGTGGNTIYF
NA 16 TRBJ1-5 TRBV30 CAWSVGAGSINQPQHF
NA 14 TRBJ2-2 TRBV7-9 CASSPDRNTGELFF
NA 15 TRBJ2-5 TRBV1 CTSSPRDRGGETQYF
NA 16 TRBJ2-4 TRBV4-2 CASSQDQSGAKNIQYF
NA 14 TRBJ2-3 TRBV7-6 CASSLDRSTDTQYF
TRBD2 15 TRBJ2-7 TRBV7-6 CASSLLPSGEYEQYF
NA 13 TRBJ1-2 TRBV7-2 CASSLGTQNDYTF
TRBD1 16 TRBJ1-2 TRBV28 CASSAIARDRTGGYTF
NA 15 TRBJ1-1 TRBV27 CASSFSRTADTEAFF
TRBD2 16 TRBJ2-1 TRBV19 CASSSNLAGVVDEQFF
TRBD1 14 TRBJ1-2 TRBV27 CASSFRDRESGYTF
TRBD1 13 TRBJ1-1 TRBV15 CATSRDQDREAFF
NA 15 TRBJ2-1 TRBV13 CASSPYGGLANEQFF
NA 17 TRBJ1-5 TRBV4-1 CASSQDLWGGGNQPQHF
NA 14 TRBJ2-5 TRBV5-6 CASSLGQVGETQYF
TRBD1 14 TRBJ2-1 TRBV2 CASSIGQGAREQFF
TRBD2 16 TRBJ2-6 TRBV6-1 CASSGTSGSGANVLTF
TRBD1 15 TRBJ2-1 TRBV6-6 CASSRQGDSYNEQFF
NA 17 TRBJ2-6 TRBV18 CASSLREEVAGANVLTF